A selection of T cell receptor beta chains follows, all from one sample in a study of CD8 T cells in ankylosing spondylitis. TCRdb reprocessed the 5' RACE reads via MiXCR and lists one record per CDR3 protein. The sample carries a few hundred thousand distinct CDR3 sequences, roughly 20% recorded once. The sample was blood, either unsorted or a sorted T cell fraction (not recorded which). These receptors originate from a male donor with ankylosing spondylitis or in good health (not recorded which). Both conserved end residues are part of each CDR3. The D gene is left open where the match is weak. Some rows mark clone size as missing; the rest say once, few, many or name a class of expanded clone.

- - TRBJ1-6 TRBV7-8 TGTGCCAGCAGCTTAGTTGGGAGCTCCTATAATTCACCCCTCCACTTT CASSLVGSSYNSPLHF
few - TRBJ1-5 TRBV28 TGTGCGACCAGGGGAGTCCCTGGCAATCAGCCCCAGCATTTT CATRGVPGNQPQHF
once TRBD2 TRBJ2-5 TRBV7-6 TGTGCCAGCAGCCCCCTAGCGGGGTTTCAAGAGACCCAGTACTTC CASSPLAGFQETQYF
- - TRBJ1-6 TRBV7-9 TGTGCCAGCAGCTTAGAAGGGACGGGCTCGTCACCCCTCCACTTT CASSLEGTGSSPLHF
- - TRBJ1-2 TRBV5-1 TGCGCCAGCAGCTCAGACACAGGGAACTATGGCTACACCTTC CASSSDTGNYGYTF
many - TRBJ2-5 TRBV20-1 TGCAGTGCCCCCAAAGGGGCCCAAGAGACCCAGTACTTC CSAPKGAQETQYF
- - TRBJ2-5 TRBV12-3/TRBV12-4 TGTGCCAGCAGCAGAGACATTACCCCAGAGACCCAGTACTTC CASSRDITPETQYF
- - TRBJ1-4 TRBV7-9 TGTGCCAGCAGCCACCCGGGGGCGACTAATGAAAAACTGTTTTTT CASSHPGATNEKLFF
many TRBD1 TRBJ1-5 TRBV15 TGTGCCACCAGCAGCAGTGCAGGGGGCAACAATCAGCCCCAGCATTTT CATSSSAGGNNQPQHF
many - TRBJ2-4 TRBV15 TGTGCCACCAGCAGAGAGGCCGCGCGATCCAAAAACATTCAGTACTTC CATSREAARSKNIQYF
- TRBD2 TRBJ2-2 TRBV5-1 TGCGCCAGCGGGACTAGCGGGAACACCGGGGAGCTGTTTTTT CASGTSGNTGELFF
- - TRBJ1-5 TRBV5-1 TGCGCCAGCAGCTTGACAGCAGGGAGCAATCAGCCCCAGCATTTT CASSLTAGSNQPQHF
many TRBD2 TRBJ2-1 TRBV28 TGTGCCAGCAGTTTCCCTAGCGGGATAAGCAATGAGCAGTTCTTC CASSFPSGISNEQFF
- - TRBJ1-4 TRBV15 TGTGCCACCAGCAGAGATGGGCGTAGTAATGAAAAACTGTTTTTT CATSRDGRSNEKLFF
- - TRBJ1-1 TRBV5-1 TGCGCCAGCAGCTCCGGGCTGGTGGGACCCACTGAAGCTTTCTTT CASSSGLVGPTEAFF
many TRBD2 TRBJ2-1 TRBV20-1 TGCAGTACCCGGGGGGGCCTGTCCTACAATGAGCAGTTCTTC CSTRGGLSYNEQFF
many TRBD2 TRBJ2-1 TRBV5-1 TGCGCCAGCAGCTTGGCTGTAGCGGGAGAGTTTGCCCATGAGCAGTTCTTC CASSLAVAGEFAHEQFF
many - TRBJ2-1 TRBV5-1 TGCGCCAGCAGCTTGGGGGCGTCATCCTACAATGAGCAGTTCTTC CASSLGASSYNEQFF
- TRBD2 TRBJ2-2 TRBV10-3 TGTGCCATCAGTGCCGGACTAGCGGGAAACACCGGGGAGCTGTTTTTT CAISAGLAGNTGELFF
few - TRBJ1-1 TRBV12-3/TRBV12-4 TGTGCCAGCAGTTTTCCAGCGAACACTGAAGCTTTCTTT CASSFPANTEAFF